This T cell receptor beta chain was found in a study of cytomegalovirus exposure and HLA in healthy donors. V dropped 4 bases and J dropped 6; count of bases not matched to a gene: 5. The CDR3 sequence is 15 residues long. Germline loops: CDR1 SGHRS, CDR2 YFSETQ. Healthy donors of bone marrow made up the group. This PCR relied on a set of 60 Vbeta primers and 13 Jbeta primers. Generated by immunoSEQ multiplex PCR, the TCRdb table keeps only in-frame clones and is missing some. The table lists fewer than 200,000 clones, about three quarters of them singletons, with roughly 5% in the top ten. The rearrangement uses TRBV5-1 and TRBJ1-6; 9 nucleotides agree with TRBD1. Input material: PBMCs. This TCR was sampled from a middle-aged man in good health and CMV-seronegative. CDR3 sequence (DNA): TGCGCCAGCAGCCATGGACAGGGGCGTAATTCACCCCTCCACTTT. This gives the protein CASSHGQGRNSPLHF.